In its sample, the clone carrying this T cell receptor beta chain was seen many times. The data originate from a study of T cell repertoires in cytomegalovirus infection. Using its own MiXCR run on the reads, TCRdb lists one record per CDR3 protein. The table includes roughly 630,000 distinct CDR3 sequences, more than 20% detected once. V was shortened by 5 bases and J by 0 bases, with 11 bases between the two germline ends. CDR1 and CDR2 (germline): SGHVS, FQNEAQ. This CDR3 comprises 15 residues. The J gene is TRBJ2-1, the V gene TRBV7-8, with D tentatively TRBD2 (6 bases). The material sequenced was CD8+ T cells from PBMCs. This clonotype was obtained from a human donor in good health (CMV status not recorded). Some clones in this sample may be carry-over from other donors' samples. As DNA, the CDR3 is TGTGCCAGCAGCCCGCGGGACTTCTCCTACAATGAGCAGTTCTTC. Protein: CASSPRDFSYNEQFF.